The rows below give T cell receptor beta chains drawn from one sample of a study of cytomegalovirus exposure and HLA in healthy donors. Clones were sequenced by immunoSEQ multiplex PCR, and TCRdb holds only the in-frame ones, with some missing. The data show some 90,000 clones, about 80% seen once. Material: PBMCs. These receptors were collected from a woman aged 50 to 60 in good health and CMV-seropositive. Each CDR3 is given with its conserved first and last residue. D genes are given only for firm matches. Size is stated for part of the rows, as once, few or many counts, or as a class when the clone is expanded.

clone_size | d_call | j_call | v_call | cdr3_nt | cdr3_aa
NA | TRBD1 | TRBJ1-2 | TRBV19 | TGTGCCAGCCTCAGCCGAACAGGGGTTAACCATGGCTACACCTTC | CASLSRTGVNHGYTF
NA | NA | TRBJ2-7 | TRBV19 | TGTGCCAGTAGTAAGGACTCATCCTACGAGCAGTACTTC | CASSKDSSYEQYF
NA | TRBD1 | TRBJ1-1 | TRBV30 | TGTGCCTGGAGTAGGTGGGGGACAGATACGAACACTGAAGCTTTCTTT | CAWSRWGTDTNTEAFF
NA | NA | TRBJ2-1 | TRBV9 | TGTGCCAGCAGCGTAGTACAGGGTCCCCCGATGTCCTACAATGAGCAGTTCTTC | CASSVVQGPPMSYNEQFF
once | TRBD1 | TRBJ1-2 | TRBV10-2 | TGCGCCAGCGGGGACAGTTCTAACTATGGCTACACCTTC | CASGDSSNYGYTF
once | TRBD2 | TRBJ2-1 | TRBV4-1 | TGCGCCAGCAGCCAAGGGACTAGCGGTTCCTACAATGAGCAGTTCTTC | CASSQGTSGSYNEQFF
NA | TRBD2 | TRBJ2-3 | TRBV9 | TGTGCCAGCAGCGTCACTAGCGGAGTCACAGATACGCAGTATTTT | CASSVTSGVTDTQYF
once | TRBD1 | TRBJ2-5 | TRBV5-1 | TGCGCCAGCAGCCCCGGACAGGGGGCCAGGGAGACCCAGTACTTC | CASSPGQGARETQYF
NA | NA | TRBJ2-3 | TRBV5-1 | TGCGCCAGCAGCGCTACGACAGATACGCAGTATTTT | CASSATTDTQYF
few | TRBD1 | TRBJ1-5 | TRBV19 | TGTGCCAGTAGACACGACAGGGGCCTCAATCAGCCCCAGCATTTT | CASRHDRGLNQPQHF
NA | NA | TRBJ2-1 | TRBV19 | TGTGCCAGTACATCAGACAGGAGCTCCTACAATGAGCAGTTCTTC | CASTSDRSSYNEQFF
NA | NA | TRBJ1-1 | TRBV28 | TGTGCCAGCAAGGCAGGGTACACTGAAGCTTTCTTT | CASKAGYTEAFF
NA | NA | TRBJ1-5 | TRBV4-1 | TGCGCCAGCAGCCAAGTAGGCAGGGGTTATAGCAATCAGCCCCAGCATTTT | CASSQVGRGYSNQPQHF
few | NA | TRBJ1-2 | TRBV27 | TGTGCCAGCAGTTTAGGAAGAGGGGACATCTATGGCTACACCTTC | CASSLGRGDIYGYTF